This TCR beta chain derives from a study of post-analysis software for immune sequencing data. Study-wide context: The study covered relapsing-remitting, secondary progressive and progressive-relapsing courses of multiple sclerosis.

This clonotype was seen a handful of times. The antigen is unknown. Notes on the study in general: Five or six TRBV segments, TRBV5-6, TRBV5-1 and TRBV20-1 among them, were found more frequent in patients than controls.

cDNA libraries for TCR beta contained unique molecular identifiers. In TCRdb, the PCR reads were re-called with MiXCR into one record per CDR3 protein. Seen here are roughly 650,000 distinct CDR3 sequences, approximately 60% observed once, and the top ten hold approximately 10%. The V end was cut by 2 bases, the J end by 2 bases, with 16 bases between. Germline assignment: CDR1 LGHDT and CDR2 YNNKEL (reference sequence). The CDR3 has 17 amino acids. Sequenced: blood. This clonotype originated in a girl aged 2-15 years with multiple sclerosis. The rearrangement links TRBV3-1 to TRBJ2-1; possible D gene TRBD2, 5 bases. This CDR3 reads CASSQRLEEGPYNEQFF. The CDR3 nucleotides read TGTGCCAGCAGCCAAAGATTGGAGGAAGGGCCCTACAATGAGCAGTTCTTC.